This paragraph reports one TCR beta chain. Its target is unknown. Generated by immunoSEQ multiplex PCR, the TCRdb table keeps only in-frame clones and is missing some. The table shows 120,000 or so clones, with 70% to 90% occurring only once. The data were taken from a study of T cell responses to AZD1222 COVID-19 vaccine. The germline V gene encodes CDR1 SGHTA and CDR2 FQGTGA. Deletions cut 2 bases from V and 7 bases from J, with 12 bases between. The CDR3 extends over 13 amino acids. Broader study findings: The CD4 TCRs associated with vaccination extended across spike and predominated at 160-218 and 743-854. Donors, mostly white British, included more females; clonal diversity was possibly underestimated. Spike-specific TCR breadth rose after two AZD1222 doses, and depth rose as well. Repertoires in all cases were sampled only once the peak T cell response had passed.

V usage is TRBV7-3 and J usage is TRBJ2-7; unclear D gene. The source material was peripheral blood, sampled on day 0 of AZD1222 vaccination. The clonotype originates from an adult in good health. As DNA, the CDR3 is TGTGCCAGCAGCTTAGCGGCCCTCGAAGAGCAGTACTTC. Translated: CASSLAALEEQYF. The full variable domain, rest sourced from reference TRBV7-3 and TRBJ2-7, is GAGVSQTPSNKVTEKGKYVELRCDPISGHTALYWYRQSLGQGPEFLIYFQGTGAADDSGLPNDRFFAVRPEGSVSTLKIQRTERGDSAVYLCASSLAALEEQYFGPGTRLTVT.